A selection of T cell receptor beta chains follows, all from one sample in a study of siplizumab effects on memory and regulatory T cells. Repertoires were generated with immunoSEQ multiplex PCR, while TCRdb's copy carries only in-frame clones and drops some. Here the sample spans around 83,000 clones, over 80% being singletons. Sample: CD4+ T cells sorted from blood. The receptors were sampled from a human donor in good health. The CDR3 runs from the conserved cysteine through the conserved F or W.

TRBJ2-7	TRBV11-3	CASQGTSGAYEQYF
TRBJ2-5	TRBV2	CASTWTSAFETQYF
TRBJ2-7	TRBV7-6	CASSSDVSYEQYF
TRBJ2-7	TRBV6-1	CATNRQDGFTEQYF
TRBJ2-2	TRBV30	CAWTPGGYPGELFF
TRBJ2-5	TRBV9	CASSPRDLGGETQYF
TRBJ2-1	TRBV25-1	CASRLAGGAYNEQFF
TRBJ1-2	TRBV30	CAWTTGGSGYTF
TRBJ2-7	TRBV7-9	CASSRAREQYF
TRBJ2-7	TRBV7-7	CASSSPETVDF
TRBJ1-1	TRBV7-7	CASSLAPETEAFF
TRBJ2-7	TRBV2	CASRTGQGSYEQYF
TRBJ2-7	TRBV6-1	CASRRYAYEQYF
TRBJ2-2	TRBV27	CASSLSTRGELFF
TRBJ1-4	TRBV18	CASSPGQGTGEKLFF
TRBJ1-1	TRBV30	CAWGRANTEAFF
TRBJ2-5	TRBV11-3	CASSLRDSAETQYF
TRBJ2-6	TRBV5-1	CASSPTTSGANVLTF
TRBJ2-5	TRBV6-4	CASSPTSGVGETQYF
TRBJ2-1	TRBV7-8	CASREGRTSGRSEQFF
TRBJ2-7	TRBV5-1	CASSLAGDREDEQYF
TRBJ1-3	TRBV4-1	CASSRAPGGRNTIYF
TRBJ2-1	TRBV9	CASSRPVGDEQFF
TRBJ1-4	TRBV2	CASDSRSREKLFF
TRBJ1-2	TRBV18	CASSPWDLANYGYTF
TRBJ1-2	TRBV30	CAWRSQDRRKGYTF
TRBJ1-3	TRBV6-1	CATSAGNTIYF
TRBJ1-3	TRBV5-1	CASSSSPSSGNTIYF
TRBJ2-1	TRBV27	CASSSSGSPYNEQFF
TRBJ2-7	TRBV18	CASSPPFAGAYEQYF
TRBJ1-2	TRBV10-3	CAISESSYGYTF
TRBJ2-3	TRBV29-1	CSVESGITDTQYF
TRBJ2-1	TRBV19	CASSVDRDPYNEQFF
TRBJ2-7	TRBV6-1	CASSGGTSGSHEQYF
TRBJ1-6	TRBV19	CASKTGQYSPLHF
TRBJ2-1	TRBV5-1	CASSPGGSYNEQFF
TRBJ2-1	TRBV4-2	CASSQAGDRGRVEQFF
TRBJ2-2	TRBV9	CASRRTGDTGELFF
TRBJ2-2	TRBV15	CATSRDLRGGHTGELFF
TRBJ2-1	TRBV12-5	CASGLRPWGSYNEQFF
TRBJ2-7	TRBV2	CASSERELALHEQYF
TRBJ2-5	TRBV5-4	CASSSGTGIETQYF
TRBJ2-7	TRBV29-1	CSAGPGGAYEQYF
TRBJ2-7	TRBV5-4	CASSLGGFTYEQYF
TRBJ1-1	TRBV28	CASSTLRTGAGAFF
TRBJ1-1	TRBV11-2	CASSLLGANRMAFF
TRBJ1-1	TRBV7-9	CASSLDRVVNTEAFF
TRBJ2-7	TRBV29-1	CSATLPGRAYEQYF
TRBJ2-1	TRBV27	CASSDYRPNEQFF
TRBJ2-2	TRBV6-5	CASSRDPGQAGELFF
TRBJ2-1	TRBV7-9	CASSSGLAGVYEQFF
TRBJ2-7	TRBV5-4	CASSFTGDYEQYF
TRBJ2-6	TRBV5-6	CASSLNPSGANVLTF
TRBJ1-2	TRBV6-6	CASSYALGSYGYTF
TRBJ1-5	TRBV2	CASSEVTGANQPQHF
TRBJ1-2	TRBV20-1	CSARGTPF
TRBJ2-7	TRBV30	CAWSRASGSYEQYF